This TCR beta chain is from a study of T cell repertoires in urothelial bladder cancer (dated by TCRdb to about 2019). As for the study more broadly: Of the 12 resected lesions, three were clinical stage cT0, three were cTa, three were cT1, and three were cT2 or greater. The study compared clonality of the TCR repertoire in bladder tumors against clonality in benign bladder inflammation. About eleven resected bladder lesions were studied, comprising urothelial carcinoma (UC+) and benign (UC-) specimens. Some 13 patients with bladder lesions who were undergoing transurethral resection were prospectively identified.

CDR1 is given as ENHRY and CDR2 as SYGVKD, both from the germline V gene. Germline trimming amounts to 2 bases on V and 4 bases on J, with 10 as the count of junction bases outside the gene matches. The CDR3 contains 16 residues, cysteine and phenylalanine counted. The entry retains the CDR3 DNA only, 48 bases that are in frame from base 1. The immunoSEQ assay was used to sequence the CDR3 region of the TCR beta chain. Under the source paper's analysis protocol: T-cell fraction, clonal dominance and maximum TCR clone frequency were calculated for each specimen. The source is immuneACCESS, and TCRdb retained only in-frame sequences with V and J called. Part of the clones is not carried over; for the studies checked, unresolved V genes explain less than half of this, and the remainder is unexplained. D and trimming come from the DNA, and the V and J calls and clone size come from that table. The sample records fewer than 10,000 clones, about 54% of which are singletons. Approximately 30% of the sample goes to the ten largest clones.

Overall results and qualifications from the work: The median percentage of tumor infiltrating lymphocytes was approximately 2.2% in carcinoma specimens and about 13% in benign specimens. Urothelial carcinoma specimens had a median of approximately 5,800 T cells, fewer than the median of roughly 26,000 seen in benign specimens. In carcinoma specimens, one T-cell clone made up as much as 17% of infiltrating lymphocytes, versus 2% in benign specimens.

At transurethral resection, specimens of the bladder lesions were collected and then stored at -80C. From bladder specimens obtained at transurethral resection, DNA was extracted. As regards this clone: Its antigen is unknown. Per-nucleotide qualities are absent, and no much larger clonotype sits a single base away.

The receptor was derived from a human donor with urothelial carcinoma. The chain couples TRBV10-3 to TRBJ1-1, with 7 bases matching TRBD1. Sequencing was performed on tumor-infiltrating cells from bladder cancer. The bases are TGTGCCATCAGTGAGGAGACAGGGCCGGGGAGCACTGAAGCTTTCTTT. This translates into CAISEETGPGSTEAFF.